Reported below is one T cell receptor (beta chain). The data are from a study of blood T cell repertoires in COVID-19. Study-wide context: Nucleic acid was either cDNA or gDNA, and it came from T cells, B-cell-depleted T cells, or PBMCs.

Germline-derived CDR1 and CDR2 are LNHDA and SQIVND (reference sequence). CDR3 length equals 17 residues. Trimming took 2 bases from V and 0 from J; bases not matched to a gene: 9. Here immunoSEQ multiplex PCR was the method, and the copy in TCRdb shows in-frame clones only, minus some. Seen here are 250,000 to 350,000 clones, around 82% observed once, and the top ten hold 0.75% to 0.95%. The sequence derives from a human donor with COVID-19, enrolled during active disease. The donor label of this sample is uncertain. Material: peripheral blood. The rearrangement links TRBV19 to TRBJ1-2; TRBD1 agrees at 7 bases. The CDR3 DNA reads TGTGCCAGTAGTATAAGACAGGGCAACCTTCCTAACTATGGCTACACCTTC. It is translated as CASSIRQGNLPNYGYTF.